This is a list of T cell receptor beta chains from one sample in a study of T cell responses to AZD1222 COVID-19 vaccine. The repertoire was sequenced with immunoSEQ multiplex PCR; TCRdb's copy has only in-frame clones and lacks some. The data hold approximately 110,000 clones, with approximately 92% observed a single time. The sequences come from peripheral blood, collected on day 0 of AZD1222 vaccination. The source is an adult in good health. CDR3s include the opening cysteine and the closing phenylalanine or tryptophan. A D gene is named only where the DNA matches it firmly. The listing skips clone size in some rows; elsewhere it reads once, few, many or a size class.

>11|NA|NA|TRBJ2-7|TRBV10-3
CAISEAYEQYF
TGTGCCATCAGTGAAGCCTACGAGCAGTACTTC
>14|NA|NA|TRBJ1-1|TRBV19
CASSSTGRRTEAFF
TGTGCCAGTAGTAGTACAGGGAGGCGGACTGAAGCTTTCTTT
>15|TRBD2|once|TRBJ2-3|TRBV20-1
CSASTGASGRNTQYF
TGCAGTGCTAGTACCGGGGCTAGCGGGAGAAATACGCAGTATTTT
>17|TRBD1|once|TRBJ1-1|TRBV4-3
CASSPAITAGGNTEAFF
TGCGCCAGCAGCCCTGCAATTACCGCAGGGGGGAACACTGAAGCTTTCTTT
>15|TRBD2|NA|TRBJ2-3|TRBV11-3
CASSQGLAGSDTQYF
TGTGCCAGCAGCCAAGGACTAGCGGGGTCAGATACGCAGTATTTT
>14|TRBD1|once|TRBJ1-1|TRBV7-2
CASSRDRQNTEAFF
TGTGCCAGCAGCCGGGACAGACAGAACACTGAAGCTTTCTTT
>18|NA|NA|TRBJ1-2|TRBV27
CASSPGLRQAPLGYGYTF
TGTGCCAGCAGCCCGGGCCTGAGACAGGCCCCTCTGGGCTATGGCTACACCTTC
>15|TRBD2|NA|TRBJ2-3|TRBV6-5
CAARLAGLSTDTQYF
TGTGCCGCCCGACTAGCGGGACTGAGCACAGATACGCAGTATTTT
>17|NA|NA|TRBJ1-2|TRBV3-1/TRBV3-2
CASSQGETGNIFYGYTF
TGTGCCAGCAGCCAAGGAGAGACGGGGAATATTTTCTATGGCTACACCTTC
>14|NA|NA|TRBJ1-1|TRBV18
CASSRSSGDTEAFF
TGTGCCAGCTCACGGAGCTCCGGGGACACTGAAGCTTTCTTT